The present TCR beta chain was sequenced within a study of blood T cell repertoires in COVID-19. Across the study: In each case, the material was cDNA or gDNA derived from T cells, B-cell-depleted T cells, or PBMCs.

Only in-frame clones appear in the TCRdb table, and some are missing; sequencing was by immunoSEQ multiplex PCR. Among 99,000 or so clones, 85% to 90% were seen once, and the ten largest hold 4.5% to 5.5%. The CDR3 is 14 amino acids. CDR1 and CDR2 from the germline V gene are MDHEN and SYDVKM. Trimming pared 10 bases from V and 6 bases from J, leaving 22 bases between. The sequenced sample consisted of peripheral blood. The TCR sequence derives from a human donor in a cohort sampled during active COVID-19. The chain uses TRBV28 and TRBJ2-7, with a weak D call TRBD1 (6 bases). Written as DNA, the CDR3 is TGTGCCACCACAAATCAACAGGGATGGGGCGAGCAGTACTTC. Protein: CATTNQQGWGEQYF.